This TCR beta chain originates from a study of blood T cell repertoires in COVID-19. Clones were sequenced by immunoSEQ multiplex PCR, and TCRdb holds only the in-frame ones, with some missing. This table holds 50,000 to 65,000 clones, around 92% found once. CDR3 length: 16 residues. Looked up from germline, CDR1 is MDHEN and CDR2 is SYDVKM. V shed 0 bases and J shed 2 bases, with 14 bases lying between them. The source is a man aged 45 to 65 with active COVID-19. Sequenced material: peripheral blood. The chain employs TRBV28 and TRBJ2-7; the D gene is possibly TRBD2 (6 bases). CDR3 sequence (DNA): TGTGCCAGCAGTTTATGGGGACTTGGGGCCACCTACGAGCAGTACTTC. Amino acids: CASSLWGLGATYEQYF.